The 18 T cell receptor beta chains presented below share a single source sample, sequenced in a study of beta chain features in type 1 diabetes. The study reverse transcribed the entire isolated RNA, so it sequenced expressed TCRB transcripts. The assay was immunoSEQ multiplex PCR, and TCRdb's table has in-frame clones only and misses some. The data show under 950,000 clones, around a sixth seen once. The sequencing input was naive CD4+ T cells from blood. These receptors originate from a woman between 18 and 30 years old in good health.

This clone was observed a handful of times. The rearrangement joins TRBV2 to TRBJ1-5; no firm D call. The CDR3 spans 13 residues. Trimming took off 6 bases at V and 5 bases at J, with 11 bases between the two ends. CDR1 SNHLY and CDR2 FYNNEI come from the germline V gene. CDR3 amino acids: CASRVTRDQPQHF. DNA for the CDR3: TGTGCCAGCAGAGTAACGAGGGATCAGCCCCAGCATTTT.

In this sample, this clone turned up a few times. The genes are TRBV28 and TRBJ2-3, with TRBD2 matching 13 bases. V dropped 4 bases and J dropped 6; count of bases not matched to a gene: 4. Germline V gene sequence: CDR1 MDHEN, CDR2 SYDVKM. The CDR3 has 15 residues. The CDR3 nucleotides read TGTGCCAGCAGTTCACTAGCGGGAGGGCCGGATACGCAGTATTTT. It codes for CASSSLAGGPDTQYF.

This clone was picked up a small number of times. The rearrangement joins TRBV6-5 to TRBJ2-7; either TRBD1 or TRBD2 may supply D (5 bases each). Germline lookup yields CDR1 MNHEY and CDR2 SVGAGI. The CDR3 has 14 amino acids. Deletions cut 4 bases from V and 6 bases from J, with 16 bases between. This chain's CDR3 is CASSSSIGGVEQYF. In DNA, the CDR3 is TGTGCCAGCAGTTCCTCCATTGGGGGAGTCGAGCAGTACTTC.

This clone has more than one count but fewer than ten. The genes are TRBV7-9 and TRBJ1-2; the D gene is possibly TRBD1 (5 bases). The germline V and J ends were trimmed by 7 bases and 3 bases, with 15 bases remaining between them. Germline V gene sequence: CDR1 SEHNR, CDR2 FQNEAQ (reference sequence). The length of the CDR3 is 14 residues. In nucleotides, the CDR3 is TGTGCCAGCAAATTAGGGGCAGGAGACTATGGCTACACCTTC. Translating it yields CASKLGAGDYGYTF.

The chain joins TRBV19 to TRBJ1-2; D is unclear. The CDR3 contains 15 residues. V was shortened by 6 bases and J by 0 bases, with 14 bases between the two germline ends. In germline, CDR1 is LNHDA, CDR2 SQIVND (reference sequence). This CDR3 is CASSTLAGANYGYTF. CDR3 nucleotide sequence: TGTGCCAGTAGCACTTTGGCCGGAGCTAACTATGGCTACACCTTC.

This sequence joins TRBV10-3 and TRBJ2-6; a possible D gene is TRBD1 (6 bases). CDR1 is ENHRY and CDR2 is SYGVKD in the germline V gene. The CDR3 sequence is 15 residues long. The germline V and J ends were trimmed by 7 bases and 3 bases, with 13 bases remaining between them. In DNA form, the CDR3 reads TGTGCCATCACGGCAGGGGAGCATGGGGCCAACGTCCTGACTTTC. Its translation is CAITAGEHGANVLTF.

This rearrangement joins TRBV11-2 to TRBJ2-5, with TRBD2 matching over 8 bases. This CDR3 has 15 residues. J was trimmed by 5 bases and V by 5 bases; bases with no gene match: 10. Germline V gene data show CDR1 as SGHAT and CDR2 as FQNNGV. CDR3 bases: TGTGCCAGCAGCCGGTTGGTAGCGGGGTGGGAGACCCAGTACTTC. Translated, it gives CASSRLVAGWETQYF.

The chain employs TRBV5-6 and TRBJ1-5; unclear D gene. The V gene's germline CDR1 is SGHDT and CDR2 YYEEEE. V was trimmed by 2 bases and J by 6 bases, leaving 6 bases between them. The CDR3 spans 12 residues. The CDR3: CASSFGVQPQHF. The CDR3 DNA reads TGTGCCAGCAGCTTCGGAGTTCAGCCCCAGCATTTT.

The chain combines TRBV4-3 with TRBJ2-5; a possible D gene is TRBD2 (6 bases). CDR1 and CDR2 (germline): LGHNA, YSLEER. The CDR3 runs to 13 residues. V was shortened by 8 bases and J by 11 bases, with 21 bases between the two germline ends. CDR3 in DNA: TGCGCCAGCCCGGCCGGGCTAGCGAGAAAGCAGTACTTC. Its translation: CASPAGLARKQYF.

The J gene is TRBJ1-2, the V gene TRBV28, with 7 bases lining up with TRBD1. This CDR3 spans 13 amino acids. Losses at the gene ends were 5 bases for V and 5 bases for J; bases not matched to a gene: 5. From germline, CDR1 is MDHEN and CDR2 SYDVKM. Written as DNA, the CDR3 is TGTGCCAGCAGTAAAGGGGGCGGATATGGCTACACCTTC. Its protein product is CASSKGGGYGYTF.

V and J are TRBV9 and TRBJ2-7; 7 bases map to TRBD2. This CDR3 region has 15 residues. J lost 4 bases, V lost 0 bases, and 7 bases had no gene match. CDR1 SGDLS and CDR2 YYNGEE come from the germline V gene. The CDR3 loop reads CASSVGGRMNYEQYF. The CDR3 DNA reads TGTGCCAGCAGCGTAGGCGGGAGAATGAATTACGAGCAGTACTTC.

In this sample, this clone turned up a few times. The chain combines TRBV6-5 with TRBJ1-3; D remains ambiguous. CDR3 length: 15 amino acids. Trimming took 6 bases from V and 4 from J, leaving 16 bases between them. The germline V gene encodes CDR1 MNHEY and CDR2 SVGAGI. CDR3 loop: CASRNEGLFGNTIYF. The CDR3 DNA reads as TGTGCCAGCAGAAATGAAGGACTATTCGGAAACACCATATATTTT.

This clone was counted a single time. This chain links TRBV18 with TRBJ2-2; no reliable D call. The germline CDR1 and CDR2 sequences are KGHSH and LQKENI. The CDR3 contains 16 residues. Trimming left V 0 bases short and J 0 bases short, with 8 bases between. Here the CDR3 DNA reads TGTGCCAGCTCACCACCCGCCGGAACGAACACCGGGGAGCTGTTTTTT. Its translation is CASSPPAGTNTGELFF.

The sample holds one count of this clone. V and J are TRBV10-1 and TRBJ1-1, with D hard to call. V was shortened by 5 bases and J by 4 bases, with 11 bases between the two germline ends. Germline CDR1 and CDR2: WNHNN and SYGVQD (reference sequence). The CDR3 runs 13 residues. The DNA of the CDR3 is TGCGCCAGCAGTTCGGGCACCTCCACTGAAGCTTTCTTT. This translates into CASSSGTSTEAFF.

The chain links TRBV15 to TRBJ2-2; 7 bases line up with TRBD1. CDR3 length: 14 amino acids. Germline V lookup: CDR1 LNHNV, CDR2 YYDKDF (reference sequence). V lost 2 bases and J lost 9; bases outside the gene matches: 6. The CDR3 DNA reads as TGTGCCACCAGCAGAAGGGACAGTTTTCGGGAGCTGTTTTTT. It specifies CATSRRDSFRELFF.

This clone appeared a few times. The chain carries TRBV9 and TRBJ1-3; D gene unclear. V gave up 0 bases and J gave up 0 bases, with 7 bases separating them. The CDR3 runs to 15 residues. Germline loops: CDR1 SGDLS, CDR2 YYNGEE. CDR3 DNA: TGTGCCAGCAGCGTAGGGGTAATCTCTGGAAACACCATATATTTT. It yields the protein CASSVGVISGNTIYF.

This clone was seen a few times. Here the CDR3 DNA reads TGCGCCAGCAGCCCCCGAGGAGGACAAACTTCGAACACCGGGGAGCTGTTTTTT. Its translation is CASSPRGGQTSNTGELFF. The V call is TRBV5-1, the J call TRBJ2-2; D tentatively reads TRBD1 or TRBD2 (5 bases each). The CDR3 is made up of 18 amino acids. V was shortened by 4 bases and J by 0 bases, with 19 bases between the two germline ends. CDR1 is SGHRS, CDR2 YFSETQ, per germline.

The J gene is TRBJ1-5, the V gene TRBV28; TRBD1 is a possible D gene (5 bases). CDR1 is MDHEN and CDR2 is SYDVKM in the germline V gene. Trimming removed 6 bases at V and 7 bases at J, with 13 bases between. The CDR3 is 13 amino acids. The CDR3 here is CASSWGVGQPQHF. The CDR3, as DNA: TGTGCCAGCAGCTGGGGCGTGGGGCAGCCCCAGCATTTT. Looking up the rest from reference TRBV28 and TRBJ1-5 gives the full variable domain: DVKVTQSSRYLVKRTGEKVFLECVQDMDHENMFWYRQDPGLGLRLIYFSYDVKMKEKGDIPEGYSVSREKKERFSLILESASTNQTSMYLCASSWGVGQPQHFGDGTRLSIL.